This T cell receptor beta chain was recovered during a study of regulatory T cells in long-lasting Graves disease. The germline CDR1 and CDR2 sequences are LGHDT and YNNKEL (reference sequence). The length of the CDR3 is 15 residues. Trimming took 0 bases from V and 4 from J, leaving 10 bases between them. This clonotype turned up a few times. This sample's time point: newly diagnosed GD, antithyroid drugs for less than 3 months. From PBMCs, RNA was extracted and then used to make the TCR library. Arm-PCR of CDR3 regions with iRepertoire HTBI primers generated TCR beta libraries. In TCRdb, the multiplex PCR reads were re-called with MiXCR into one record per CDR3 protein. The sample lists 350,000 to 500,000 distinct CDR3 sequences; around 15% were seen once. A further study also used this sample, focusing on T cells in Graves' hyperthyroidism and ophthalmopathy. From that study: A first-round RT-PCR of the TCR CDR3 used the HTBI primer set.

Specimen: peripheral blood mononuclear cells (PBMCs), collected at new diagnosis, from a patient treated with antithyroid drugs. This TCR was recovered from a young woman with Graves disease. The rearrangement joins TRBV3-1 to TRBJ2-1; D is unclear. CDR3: CASSQDPSEYNEQFF. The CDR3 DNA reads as TGTGCCAGCAGCCAAGATCCATCAGAATACAATGAGCAGTTCTTC.